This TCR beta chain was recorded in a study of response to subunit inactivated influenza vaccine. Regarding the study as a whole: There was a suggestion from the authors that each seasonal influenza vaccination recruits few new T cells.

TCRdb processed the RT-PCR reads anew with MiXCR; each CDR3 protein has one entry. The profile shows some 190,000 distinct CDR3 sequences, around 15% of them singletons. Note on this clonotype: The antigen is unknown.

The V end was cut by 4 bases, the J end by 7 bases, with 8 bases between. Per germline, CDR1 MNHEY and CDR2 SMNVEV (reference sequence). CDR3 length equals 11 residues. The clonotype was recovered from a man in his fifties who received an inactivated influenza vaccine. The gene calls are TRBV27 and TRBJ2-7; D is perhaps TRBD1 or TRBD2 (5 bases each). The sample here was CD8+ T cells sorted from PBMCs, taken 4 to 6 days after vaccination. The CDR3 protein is CASSWGREQYF. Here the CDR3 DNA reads TGTGCCAGCAGTTGGGGACGGGAGCAGTACTTC.